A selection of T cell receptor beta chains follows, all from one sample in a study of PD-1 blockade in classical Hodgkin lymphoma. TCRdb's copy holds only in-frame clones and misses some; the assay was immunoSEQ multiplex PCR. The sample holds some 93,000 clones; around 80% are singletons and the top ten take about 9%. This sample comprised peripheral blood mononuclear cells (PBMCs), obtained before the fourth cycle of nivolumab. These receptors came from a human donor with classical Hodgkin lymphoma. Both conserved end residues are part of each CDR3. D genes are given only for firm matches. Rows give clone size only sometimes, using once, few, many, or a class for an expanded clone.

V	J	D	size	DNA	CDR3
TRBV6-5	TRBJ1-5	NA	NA	TGTGCCAGCAGTAGCCGGGGCAATCAGCCCCAGCATTTT	CASSSRGNQPQHF
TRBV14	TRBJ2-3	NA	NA	TGTGCCAGCAGCCAAGTGGCAATGCCGGCCCGGGGAGATACGCAGTATTTT	CASSQVAMPARGDTQYF
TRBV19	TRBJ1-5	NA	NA	TGTGCCAGTAGTCCTCAGACCTTTACAGCCCAGCATTTT	CASSPQTFTAQHF
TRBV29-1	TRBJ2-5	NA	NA	TGCAGCGAACTACAGGGTCAAGAGACCCAGTACTTC	CSELQGQETQYF
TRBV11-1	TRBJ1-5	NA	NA	TGTGCCAGCAGTACATATAGCAATCAGCCCCAGCATTTT	CASSTYSNQPQHF
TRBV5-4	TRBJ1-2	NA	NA	TGTGCCAGCAGCCCGACAGCGTCTTCACGAGGCTACACCTTC	CASSPTASSRGYTF
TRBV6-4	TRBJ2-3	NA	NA	TGTGCCAGCAGTGATGAGCCGGGGCCTACAGATACGCAGTATTTT	CASSDEPGPTDTQYF
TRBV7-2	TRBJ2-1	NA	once	TGTGCCAGCAGCTTGGAGGATCTCCTAGCGTATAGACCCTACAATGAGCAGTTCTTC	CASSLEDLLAYRPYNEQFF
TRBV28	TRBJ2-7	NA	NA	TGTGCCAGCAGTTTTAAGGTTATAACCTACGAGCAGTACTTC	CASSFKVITYEQYF
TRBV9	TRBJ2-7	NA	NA	TGTGCCAGCAGCGTCCAGGTTTCCTCCTACGAGCAGTACTTC	CASSVQVSSYEQYF
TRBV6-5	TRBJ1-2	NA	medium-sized	TGTGCCAGCAGTCCGTCCGCTAACTATGGCTACACCTTC	CASSPSANYGYTF
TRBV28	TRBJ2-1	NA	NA	TGTGCCACAGGAAAGAGGACGGGAAACAATGAGCAGTTCTTC	CATGKRTGNNEQFF
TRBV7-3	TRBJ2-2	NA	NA	TGTGCCAGCAGCGGAGGGTTCAACACCGGGGAGCTGTTTTTT	CASSGGFNTGELFF
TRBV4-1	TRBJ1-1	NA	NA	TGCGCCAGCAGCCAAGAGGAGGGGGCTGAAGCTTTCTTT	CASSQEEGAEAFF
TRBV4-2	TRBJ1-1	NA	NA	TGTGCCAGCAGCGGTCAAGGGTCGGGGGGCGGTACTGAAGCTTTCTTT	CASSGQGSGGGTEAFF
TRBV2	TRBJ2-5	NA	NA	TGTGCCACCACCGGACCGACCCAAGAGACCCAGTACTTC	CATTGPTQETQYF
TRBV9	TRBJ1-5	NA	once	TGTGCCAGCGGGTCCGACTATAGCAATCAGCCCCAGCATTTT	CASGSDYSNQPQHF
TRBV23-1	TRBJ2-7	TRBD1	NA	TGCGCCAGCAGTCAATCGGGACAAATAGGGGGCTCGAAATACGAGCAGTACTTC	CASSQSGQIGGSKYEQYF
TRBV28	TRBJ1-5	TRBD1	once	TGTGCCAGCAGTCCTGGACAGGGGGATCAGCCCCAGCATTTT	CASSPGQGDQPQHF
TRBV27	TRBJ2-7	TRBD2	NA	TGTGCCAGCAGTGGGACTAGTGTCGAGCAGTACTTC	CASSGTSVEQYF
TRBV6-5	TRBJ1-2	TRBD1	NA	TGTGCCAGCAGCCCGGGACAGGGGGGAGGCTACACCTTC	CASSPGQGGGYTF
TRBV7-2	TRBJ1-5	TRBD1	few	TGTGCCAGCACCATCCAGGGGGACCAGCCCCAGCATTTT	CASTIQGDQPQHF
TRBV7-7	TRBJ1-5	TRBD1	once	TGTGCTAGCAGGTTCCGAATGGGGACAGGGTCGCAATTCAATCAGCCCCAGCATTTT	CASRFRMGTGSQFNQPQHF
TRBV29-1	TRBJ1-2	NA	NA	TGCAGCGTTGAAGGGGCAGGAGATAACTATGGCTACACCTTC	CSVEGAGDNYGYTF
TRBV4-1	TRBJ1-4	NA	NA	TGCGCCAGCAGCCAAGAAGGTGATTCTAATGAAAAACTGTTTTTT	CASSQEGDSNEKLFF
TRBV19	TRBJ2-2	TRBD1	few	TGTGCCAGTAGCGGACAGGTGAACACCGGGGAGCTGTTTTTT	CASSGQVNTGELFF
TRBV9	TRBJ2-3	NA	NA	TGTGCCAGCAGCGTAGCCCGGTCCGGGGATACGCAGTATTTT	CASSVARSGDTQYF
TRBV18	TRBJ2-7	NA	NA	TGTGCCAGCTCAACCGGAGTTATCTACGAGCAGTACTTC	CASSTGVIYEQYF
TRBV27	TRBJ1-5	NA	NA	TGTGCCAGCAGTTTAGGGTCTAGCAATCAGCCCCAGCATTTT	CASSLGSSNQPQHF
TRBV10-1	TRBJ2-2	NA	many	TGCGCCAGCAGTGAATTTGGGGCCCACACCGGGGAGCTGTTTTTT	CASSEFGAHTGELFF
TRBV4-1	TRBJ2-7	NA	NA	TGCGCCAGCAGCCAAGGAAGCGGGACAGAGTACGAGCAGTACTTC	CASSQGSGTEYEQYF
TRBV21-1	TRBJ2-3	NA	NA	TGTGCCAGCAGCAATCAGTCTAGGGTGATGGGCACAGATACGCAGTATTTT	CASSNQSRVMGTDTQYF
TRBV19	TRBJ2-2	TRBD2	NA	TGTGCCAGTAGTCCGACTAGCGGGACCGGGGAGCTGTTTTTT	CASSPTSGTGELFF
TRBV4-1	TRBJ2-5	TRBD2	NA	TGCGCCAGCAGCCAAGATCCCCCCGGACTAGCGGGGAGCCAAGAGACCCAGTACTTC	CASSQDPPGLAGSQETQYF
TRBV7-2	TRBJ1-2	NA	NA	TGTGCCAGCAGCTTACAGGGCCCGCAGGGGATTGAGGCTAACTATGGCTACACCTTC	CASSLQGPQGIEANYGYTF
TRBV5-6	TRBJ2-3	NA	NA	TGTGCCAGCAGCTTCTGGAGAGCGGGTAGCACAGATACGCAGTATTTT	CASSFWRAGSTDTQYF
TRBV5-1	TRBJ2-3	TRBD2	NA	TGCGCCAGCAGCCTTCTAGCGGGAGGTTCCACAGATACGCAGTATTTT	CASSLLAGGSTDTQYF
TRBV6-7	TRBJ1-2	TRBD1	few	TGTGCCAGCAGTTACCGACAGGGGGTCTGTGGCTACACCTTC	CASSYRQGVCGYTF
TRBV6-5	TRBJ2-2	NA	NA	TGTGCCAGCAGTTACTATAGGATCAACACCGGGGAGCTGTTTTTT	CASSYYRINTGELFF
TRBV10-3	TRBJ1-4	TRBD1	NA	TGTGCCATCAGTACCGGGACAGGGGGCGTTTATGAAAAACTGTTTTTT	CAISTGTGGVYEKLFF
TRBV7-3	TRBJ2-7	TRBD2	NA	TGTGCCAGCAGCTTGGGACTAGCGGGAGGGCCCCCCTACGAGCAGTACTTC	CASSLGLAGGPPYEQYF
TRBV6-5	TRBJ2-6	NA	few	TGTGCCAGCAGGCCTGCCTACGGGGGGGCCAACGTCCTGACTTTC	CASRPAYGGANVLTF
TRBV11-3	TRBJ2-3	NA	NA	TGTGCCAGCAGCTTAGATGGGTGGGGTACGCAGTATTTT	CASSLDGWGTQYF
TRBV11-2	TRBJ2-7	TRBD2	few	TGTGCCAGCAGCTTCCGACTAGCGGGAAAGTACGAGCAGTACTTC	CASSFRLAGKYEQYF
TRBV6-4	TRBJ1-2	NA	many	TGTGCCAGCAGGCTTGAGGCCCAATCGGGCGGCTACACCTTC	CASRLEAQSGGYTF
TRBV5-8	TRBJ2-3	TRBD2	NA	TGTGCCAGCAGCTTGGCGACTAGCGGGGGGCCGGGAGATACGCAGTATTTT	CASSLATSGGPGDTQYF
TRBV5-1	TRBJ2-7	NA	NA	TGCGCCAGCAGCTTGGAGGCGGCTGTCTCCTACGAGCAGTACTTC	CASSLEAAVSYEQYF
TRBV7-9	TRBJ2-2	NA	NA	TGTGCCAGCAGCCAGTTAGCGAACACCGGGGAGCTGTTTTTT	CASSQLANTGELFF
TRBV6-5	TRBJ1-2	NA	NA	TGTGCCAGCAGTGACAGGTGGGGCGGCTACACCTTC	CASSDRWGGYTF
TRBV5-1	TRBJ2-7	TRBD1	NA	TGCGCCAGCAGCTTTGGACAGGGCCCCTACGAGCAGTACTTC	CASSFGQGPYEQYF
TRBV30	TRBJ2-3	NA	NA	TGTGCCTGGAGTGTAGGTGACGGGAACACAGATACGCAGTATTTT	CAWSVGDGNTDTQYF
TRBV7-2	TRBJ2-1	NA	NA	TGTGCCAGCAGCTTTAGGGGCTCCTACAATGAGCAGTTCTTC	CASSFRGSYNEQFF
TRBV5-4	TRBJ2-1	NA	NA	TGTGCCAGCAGCTCTCATCAGGGGAGGAATGAGCAGTTCTTC	CASSSHQGRNEQFF
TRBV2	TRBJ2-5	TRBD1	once	TGTGCCGGACAGGGGGAAGAGACCCAGTACTTC	CAGQGEETQYF
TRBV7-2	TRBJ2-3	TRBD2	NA	TGTGCCAGCAGCCCTTCTCTGGCGGGAGGGGATACGCAGTATTTT	CASSPSLAGGDTQYF
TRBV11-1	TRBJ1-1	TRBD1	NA	TGTGCCAGCAGCTTAGCCGATGGACAGGGCGAGAACACTGAAGCTTTCTTT	CASSLADGQGENTEAFF